Following are 31 T cell receptor beta chains from one sample sequenced in a study of blood T cell repertoires in COVID-19. Clones were read by immunoSEQ multiplex PCR, and TCRdb kept only the in-frame ones, dropping some. The table records some 180,000 clones, 75% to 90% of them present only once. Sequenced material: peripheral blood. The receptors were gathered from a man aged 40-49 years with acute or convalescent COVID-19.

This chain uses TRBV7-2 with TRBJ2-2; 9 bases align to TRBD2. The V and J ends lost 4 bases and 2 bases, in that order; junction bases with no gene match: 2. CDR3 length: 15 residues. Germline V gene lookup returns CDR1 SGHTA and CDR2 FQGNSA. The CDR3 sequence is CASSSTSGNTGELFF. The CDR3 DNA sequence: TGTGCCAGCAGCTCGACTAGCGGTAACACCGGGGAGCTGTTTTTT.

The chain links TRBV19 to TRBJ2-7; 11 bases line up with TRBD1. Germline V gene data show CDR1 as LNHDA and CDR2 as SQIVND (reference sequence). Trimming took 3 bases from V and 7 from J; bases not matched to a gene: 5. The CDR3 consists of 14 residues. CDR3 region: CASSIGQGAKEQYF. The CDR3 bases are TGTGCCAGTAGTATTGGACAGGGGGCTAAGGAGCAGTACTTC.

This clone appeared a few times. This chain connects TRBV19 to TRBJ1-4; D gene uncertain. Germline V gene data show CDR1 as LNHDA and CDR2 as SQIVND (reference sequence). Trimming removed 7 bases from V and 3 bases from J, with 15 bases in between. CDR3 size: 15 residues. CDR3 region: CASMNRRVSNEKLFF. The CDR3 nucleotides are TGTGCCAGTATGAATCGGAGGGTGTCTAATGAAAAACTGTTTTTT.

This clone was recorded only once. The gene calls are TRBV6-5 and TRBJ2-7; TRBD1 matches 9 bases. The germline gives CDR1 MNHEY, CDR2 SVGAGI. The CDR3 totals 15 residues. V lost 4 bases, J lost 3 bases, and 7 bases stayed unmatched. The CDR3 region is CASSSLPGQGYEQYF. DNA for the CDR3: TGTGCCAGCAGTTCTTTACCGGGACAGGGCTACGAGCAGTACTTC.

The chain uses TRBV19 and TRBJ2-2, with 11 bases lining up with TRBD2. The CDR3 loop spans 14 amino acids. CDR1 and CDR2 (germline): LNHDA, SQIVND (reference sequence). V lost 4 bases, J lost 6 bases, and 1 base stayed unmatched. The CDR3 here is CASSNSGGAGELFF. CDR3 DNA: TGTGCCAGTAGTAATAGCGGGGGGGCCGGGGAGCTGTTTTTT.

The CDR3 DNA sequence: TGTGCCAGCAGGCCTAGGGGGAACTATGGCTACACCTTC. Translation: CASRPRGNYGYTF. V and J are TRBV12-3 or TRBV12-4 and TRBJ1-2, with D possibly TRBD1 on 6 matching bases. V lost 6 bases and J 2 bases, leaving 10 bases between the germline ends. This CDR3 comprises 13 residues.

The rearrangement joins TRBV2 to TRBJ2-2; 8 nucleotides line up with TRBD1. Losses at the gene ends were 7 bases for V and 0 bases for J; bases not matched to a gene: 7. The CDR3 is 16 amino acids. The V gene's germline CDR1 is SNHLY and CDR2 FYNNEI. The CDR3 loop reads CASTKQGGSNTGELFF. DNA of the CDR3: TGTGCCAGCACGAAACAGGGGGGATCGAACACCGGGGAGCTGTTTTTT.

The J gene is TRBJ2-5, the V gene TRBV2; TRBD1 is a possible D gene (6 bases). Trimming shortened V by 0 bases and J by 4 bases, and 15 bases separated the two germline ends. This CDR3 is built from 16 residues. Germline assignment: CDR1 SNHLY and CDR2 FYNNEI. Here the CDR3 reads CASSEAPGRGGETQYF. CDR3 coding DNA: TGTGCCAGCAGTGAAGCGCCGGGCAGGGGTGGAGAGACCCAGTACTTC.

The gene calls are TRBV5-1 and TRBJ2-7; tentatively, D is TRBD1 (7 bases). Germline V gene data show CDR1 as SGHRS and CDR2 as YFSETQ. V gave up 5 bases and J gave up 3 bases, with 21 bases separating them. CDR3 size: 16 residues. The chain's CDR3 is CASSMEGTEYFYEQYF. CDR3 coding DNA: TGCGCCAGCAGTATGGAGGGGACAGAATATTTCTACGAGCAGTACTTC.

The rearrangement uses TRBV5-5 and TRBJ2-7; D gene uncertain. The CDR3 totals 13 residues. Trimming left V 1 base short and J 0 bases short, with 5 bases between. Per germline, CDR1 SGHKS and CDR2 YYEKEE (reference sequence). The CDR3: CASSLYSSYEQYF. CDR3 nucleotide sequence: TGTGCCAGCAGCTTGTACAGCTCCTACGAGCAGTACTTC.

To note about this clone: A read error may produce the germline difference seen at one junction end. The sample has other DNA sequences that encode this CDR3 too. V and J are TRBV12-3 or TRBV12-4 and TRBJ2-7; the D gene is possibly TRBD1 (5 bases). This CDR3 has 12 amino acids. The CDR3 spells CASSLTVLEQYF. CDR3 nucleotide sequence: TGTGCCAGCAGTTTGACAGTTCTCGAGCAGTATTTC.

This chain links TRBV6-2 or TRBV6-3 with TRBJ1-5; TRBD1 matches at 12 bases. The CDR3 loop spans 17 amino acids. V was pared by 5 bases and J by 2 bases, with 7 bases of the junction left unmatched. Germline values: CDR1 MNHEY, CDR2 SVGEGT. This CDR3 reads CASSDRDRGRGNQPQHF. CDR3 DNA sequence: TGTGCCAGCAGTGACCGGGACAGGGGGCGCGGCAATCAGCCCCAGCATTTT.

V and J are TRBV10-3 and TRBJ1-1; D is ambiguous. V was trimmed by 3 bases and J by 2 bases, leaving 19 bases between them. CDR3 length equals 17 residues. Germline CDR1 and CDR2: ENHRY and SYGVKD. The CDR3 spells CAISESRSAERNTEAFF. CDR3 DNA: TGTGCCATCAGTGAATCCCGGTCGGCAGAGCGAAACACTGAAGCTTTCTTT.

The V gene is TRBV27, the J gene TRBJ1-6; 7 bases match TRBD1. Germline assignment: CDR1 MNHEY and CDR2 SMNVEV (reference sequence). The CDR3 loop spans 17 amino acids. V was pared by 5 bases and J by 4 bases, with 11 bases of the junction left unmatched. CDR3 loop: CASSPLQGLSYNSPLHF. In DNA, the CDR3 is TGTGCCAGCAGTCCGCTACAGGGGCTCTCTTATAATTCACCCCTCCACTTT.

The V and J genes are TRBV15 and TRBJ2-1; tentatively, D is TRBD2 (5 bases). Germline V CDR1 and CDR2: LNHNV, YYDKDF (reference sequence). The CDR3 consists of 17 residues. V gave up 2 bases and J gave up 0 bases, with 14 bases separating them. For the CDR3, the DNA is TGTGCCACCAGCAGATCCTCGGACTTCCTCTCCTACAATGAGCAGTTCTTC. It is translated as CATSRSSDFLSYNEQFF. The whole variable domain, remainder taken from reference TRBV15 and TRBJ2-1, is DAMVIQNPRYQVTQFGKPVTLSCSQTLNHNVMYWYQQKSSQAPKLLFHYYDKDFNNEADTPDNFQSRRPNTSFCFLDIRSPGLGDTAMYLCATSRSSDFLSYNEQFFGPGTRLTVL.

J is TRBJ2-5 and V is TRBV7-6; TRBD2 agrees at 8 bases. V lost 0 bases and J lost 2; bases outside the gene matches: 5. Germline V gives CDR1 SGHVS, CDR2 FNYEAQ. The CDR3 runs 16 residues. The DNA for the CDR3 is TGTGCCAGCAGCTTAGCACTAGCGGTCATTCAAGAGACCCAGTACTTC. Its protein product is CASSLALAVIQETQYF.

This clone was counted a single time. CDR3 bases: TGTGCCAGCAGCGGACAGAGACTAGCGGGGGTGTCAGATACGCAGTATTTT. Protein sequence: CASSGQRLAGVSDTQYF. The genes are TRBV9 and TRBJ2-3; the match to TRBD2 covers 12 bases. CDR1 is SGDLS, CDR2 YYNGEE, per germline. The CDR3 contains 17 residues. J lost 4 bases, V lost 3 bases, and 9 bases had no gene match.

The chain carries TRBV18 and TRBJ1-1, with D perhaps matching TRBD1 (5 bases). The CDR3 runs 13 residues. Germline lookup yields CDR1 KGHSH and CDR2 LQKENI. Deletions cut 8 bases from V and 3 bases from J, with 13 bases between. The CDR3 sequence: CASREVGHTEAFF. DNA for the CDR3: TGTGCCAGCCGAGAGGTGGGGCACACTGAAGCTTTCTTT.

The genes are TRBV10-3 and TRBJ2-2; no clear D. Between the trimmed V and J ends, which lost 3 bases and 0 bases, there was a span of 8 bases. The germline CDR1 and CDR2 sequences are ENHRY and SYGVKD. This CDR3 region has 15 residues. The CDR3 loop reads CAISDSQTNTGELFF. As DNA, the CDR3 is TGTGCCATCAGTGATTCACAGACGAACACCGGGGAGCTGTTTTTT.

Notes on this clone: This sample includes further DNA sequences coding for the same CDR3. The chain links TRBV19 to TRBJ2-7; 9 nucleotides agree with TRBD1. Germline CDR1 and CDR2: LNHDA and SQIVND (reference sequence). The length of the CDR3 is 15 residues. V was clipped by 5 bases and J by 2 bases; unmatched bases: 7. CDR3 in DNA: TGTGCCAGTAGTGCCGGGACAGGGCCAGCCTACGAGCAGTACTTC. Protein sequence: CASSAGTGPAYEQYF.

The V call is TRBV13, the J call TRBJ1-4, with D uncertain. Germline V gene lookup returns CDR1 PRHDT and CDR2 FYEKMQ (reference sequence). The germline V and J ends were trimmed by 3 bases and 8 bases, with 13 bases remaining between them. The length of the CDR3 is 14 residues. The DNA of the CDR3 is TGTGCCAGCAGCTTTTTCGGGGTACGGGAAAAACTGTTTTTT. It encodes CASSFFGVREKLFF.

The V call is TRBV6-5, the J call TRBJ2-1, with 10 bases identical to TRBD2. The CDR3 loop spans 16 amino acids. Germline V gene data show CDR1 as MNHEY and CDR2 as SVGAGI. With 0 bases clipped from V and 10 bases from J, the junction kept 9 bases outside the gene matches. CDR3 sequence (DNA): TGTGCCAGCAGTTACTCTCAGGCTAGCGGGGGCTTAGAGCAGTTCTTC. Amino acids: CASSYSQASGGLEQFF.

This clone has just one count. This sequence joins TRBV5-1 and TRBJ1-1, with 9 bases that match TRBD1. J gave up 6 bases and V 4 bases, and 13 bases lay outside the gene matches. This CDR3 spans 16 amino acids. CDR1 and CDR2 (germline): SGHRS, YFSETQ. This CDR3 is CASSPPGQGAGSEAFF. The CDR3 DNA reads as TGCGCCAGCAGCCCACCGGGACAGGGAGCGGGCTCTGAAGCTTTCTTT.

V and J are TRBV4-1 and TRBJ2-6; a possible D gene is TRBD1 (5 bases). V was pared by 3 bases and J by 2 bases, with 8 bases between. This CDR3 is built from 15 residues. Germline V gene data show CDR1 as MGHRA and CDR2 as YSYEKL. The DNA of the CDR3 is TGCGCCAGCAGCCACCCAGGGACTGGGGCCAACGTCCTGACTTTC. Protein sequence: CASSHPGTGANVLTF.

The rearrangement links TRBV2 to TRBJ1-2, with D unclear. The CDR3 is made up of 12 amino acids. Trimming left V 1 base short and J 4 bases short, with 4 bases between. Germline-derived CDR1 and CDR2 are SNHLY and FYNNEI. The CDR3 loop reads CASSEDIYGYTF. DNA for the CDR3: TGTGCCAGCAGTGAAGACATCTATGGCTACACCTTC. The full variable domain, its missing parts supplied by reference TRBV2 and TRBJ1-2, is EPEVTQTPSHQVTQMGQEVILRCVPISNHLYFYWYRQILGQKVEFLVSFYNNEISEKSEIFDDQFSVERPDGSNFTLKIRSTKLEDSAMYFCASSEDIYGYTFGSGTRLTVV.

The chain joins TRBV4-2 to TRBJ1-1; TRBD1 matches 7 bases. The CDR3 consists of 14 residues. Germline V gene sequence: CDR1 LGHNA, CDR2 YNFKEQ. The ends lost 4 bases at V and 1 base at J; junction bases unmatched: 3. This CDR3 reads CASSPRQGNTEAFF. In DNA form, the CDR3 reads TGTGCCAGCAGCCCCCGACAGGGGAACACTGAAGCTTTCTTT.

The chain recombines TRBV18 with TRBJ1-2; D might be TRBD1 (6 bases). Germline CDR1 KGHSH, CDR2 LQKENI. The CDR3 spans 13 residues. The V and J ends lost 3 bases and 4 bases respectively, with 9 bases between them. The CDR3 sequence: CASSPLDSYGYTF. CDR3 in DNA: TGTGCCAGCTCACCTCTGGACAGCTATGGCTACACCTTC.

V and J are TRBV29-1 and TRBJ2-3, with TRBD2 identical over 10 bases. Germline loops: CDR1 SQVTM, CDR2 ANQGSEA. The CDR3 totals 17 residues. The junction had 12 bases not matched to a gene; V was cut back by 5 bases and J by 1 base. CDR3 loop: CSVSSSGGVLGTDTQYF. The CDR3 DNA is TGCAGCGTTTCATCTAGCGGGGGCGTTTTAGGCACAGATACGCAGTATTTT.

This clone was detected only a few times. The chain uses TRBV19 and TRBJ1-1, with unresolved D. The V gene lost 3 bases and the J gene lost 5 bases, with 13 bases spanning the gap. The CDR3 spans 14 residues. Germline CDR1 reads LNHDA; CDR2 reads SQIVND (reference sequence). The CDR3 DNA reads as TGTGCCAGTAGTATCGCGGGCTACGGGACTGAAGCTTTCTTT. Translated: CASSIAGYGTEAFF.

The gene calls are TRBV5-6 and TRBJ2-7, with D possibly being TRBD1 (5 bases). This CDR3 contains 15 residues. V lost 1 base to trimming and J lost 4 bases, with 15 bases between them. In germline, CDR1 is SGHDT, CDR2 YYEEEE. The CDR3 nucleotides read TGTGCCAGCAGCTTGTGGTCAGGGAACGAATACGAGCAGTACTTC. It specifies CASSLWSGNEYEQYF.

This clone was observed a single time. The rearrangement uses TRBV2 and TRBJ2-5, with TRBD2 matching over 9 bases. Germline trimming cut 3 bases from V and 5 bases from J; bases unmatched to any gene: 16. This CDR3 has 18 residues. CDR1 is SNHLY, CDR2 FYNNEI, per germline. CDR3 protein: CASSEVAGVLSWEETQYF. The CDR3 bases are TGTGCCAGCAGTGAGGTAGCGGGGGTGCTGTCATGGGAGGAGACCCAGTACTTC.